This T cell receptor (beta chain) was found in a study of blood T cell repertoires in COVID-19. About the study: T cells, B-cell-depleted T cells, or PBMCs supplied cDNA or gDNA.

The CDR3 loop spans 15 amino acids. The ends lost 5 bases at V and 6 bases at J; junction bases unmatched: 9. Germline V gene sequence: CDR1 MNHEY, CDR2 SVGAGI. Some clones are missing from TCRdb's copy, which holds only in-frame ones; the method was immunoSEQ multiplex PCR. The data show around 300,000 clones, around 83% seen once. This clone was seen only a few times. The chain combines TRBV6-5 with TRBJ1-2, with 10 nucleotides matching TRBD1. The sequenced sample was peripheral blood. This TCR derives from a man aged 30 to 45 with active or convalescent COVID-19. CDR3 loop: CASSHRPGTGDGYTF. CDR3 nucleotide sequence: TGTGCCAGCAGTCATCGTCCCGGGACAGGGGATGGCTACACCTTC.